These 14 T cell receptor beta chains were all obtained from the same sample, sequenced in a study of siplizumab effects on memory and regulatory T cells. Sequencing used immunoSEQ multiplex PCR; TCRdb keeps in-frame clones, though not all of them. The profile shows approximately 84,000 clones, approximately 95% of them singletons. The sequenced material came from CD8+ T cells sorted from blood. These receptor sequences come from a human donor in good health.

This chain connects TRBV27 to TRBJ2-7, with 7 bases identical to TRBD1. Germline V lookup: CDR1 MNHEY, CDR2 SMNVEV (reference sequence). The CDR3 is made up of 13 amino acids. The ends lost 8 bases at V and 1 base at J; junction bases unmatched: 5. The DNA of the CDR3 is TGTGCCAGCCACGACAGGGCGTCCTACGAGCAGTACTTC. Protein product: CASHDRASYEQYF.

The J gene is TRBJ1-6, the V gene TRBV19; D gene unclear. The CDR3 is 13 residues long. Germline CDR1 reads LNHDA; CDR2 reads SQIVND (reference sequence). V was pared by 7 bases and J by 4 bases, with 8 bases between. This CDR3 is CASKGIYNSPLHF. The CDR3 DNA is TGTGCCAGTAAAGGGATATATAATTCACCCCTCCACTTT.

The chain couples TRBV4-1 to TRBJ2-5; D remains unclear. TRBJ2-7 explains the end of the DNA better; the J call may be wrong. The CDR3 length is 15 residues. Germline-derived CDR1 and CDR2 are MGHRA and YSYEKL. The DNA for the CDR3 is TGCGCCAGCAGCCAAGGCGTCAGCATCTCCTACGAGCAGTACTTC. Amino acids: CASSQGVSISYEQYF.

This clone was picked up a small number of times. The chain is built from TRBV27 and TRBJ1-1, with TRBD1 identical over 11 bases. Germline-derived CDR1 and CDR2 are MNHEY and SMNVEV (reference sequence). The CDR3 has 14 residues. V lost 4 bases and J lost 7; bases outside the gene matches: 5. The CDR3, as DNA: TGTGCCAGCAGTTCGGGACAGGGGGGGGGTGAAGCTTTCTTT. Its protein is CASSSGQGGGEAFF.

This rearrangement joins TRBV10-3 to TRBJ2-7; the D gene is possibly TRBD2 (5 bases). CDR1 and CDR2 from the germline V gene are ENHRY and SYGVKD. The V end lost 10 bases, the J end lost 3 bases, and 16 bases lay between the germline ends. The CDR3 covers 13 residues. CDR3 DNA: TGTGCCACCTATAAAGCGGACGGCTACGAGCAGTACTTC. Its protein product is CATYKADGYEQYF.

The chain combines TRBV5-4 with TRBJ1-1; no clear D gene. V was cut by 2 bases and J by 6 bases, with 11 bases left in between. Germline assignment: CDR1 SGHNT and CDR2 YYREEE (reference sequence). This CDR3 has 13 amino acids. CDR3: CASSFGERAEAFF. Written as DNA, the CDR3 is TGTGCCAGCAGCTTTGGGGAACGGGCTGAAGCTTTCTTT.

The rearrangement joins TRBV5-4 to TRBJ2-7; D possibly corresponds to TRBD2 (5 bases). From germline, CDR1 is SGHNT and CDR2 YYREEE (reference sequence). The CDR3 is 12 amino acids. Between the trimmed V and J ends, which lost 4 bases and 4 bases, there was a span of 9 bases. The CDR3 loop reads CASSDSGYEQYF. The CDR3 bases are TGTGCCAGCAGCGATTCGGGGTACGAGCAGTACTTC.

This chain uses TRBV21-1 with TRBJ1-1; TRBD1 is taken as the D call from the table, unchecked against the DNA. TRBV21-1 is a recognized pseudogene. The CDR3 runs to 18 residues. CDR3 in amino acids: CASSKAGQDLPQNTEAFF. The CDR3 DNA sequence: TGTGCCAGCAGCAAAGCGGGACAGGATTTGCCCCAGAACACTGAAGCTTTCTTT.

V and J are TRBV5-1 and TRBJ2-2; 8 nucleotides match TRBD1. This CDR3 has 17 residues. Per germline, CDR1 SGHRS and CDR2 YFSETQ. V shed 0 bases and J 6 bases; nucleotides not matched to a gene: 10. CDR3 bases: TGCGCCAGCAGCTTGGGGACAGGGTCATCGTTAGCCGGGGAGCTGTTTTTT. It specifies CASSLGTGSSLAGELFF.

The rearrangement uses TRBV6-5 and TRBJ2-7; D call uncertain. The CDR3 is 14 residues long. The V end was cut by 2 bases, the J end by 1 base, with 9 bases between. CDR1 and CDR2 from the germline V gene are MNHEY and SVGAGI. The CDR3 DNA is TGTGCCAGCAGTTACACCGACGGGTCCTACGAGCAGTACTTC. It codes for CASSYTDGSYEQYF.

V gene TRBV11-3 combines with J gene TRBJ1-2, with D unresolved. The CDR3 runs to 16 residues. Germline V gene lookup returns CDR1 SGHNT and CDR2 YENEEA. V gave up 6 bases and J gave up 4 bases, with 21 bases separating them. CDR3 bases: TGTGCCAGCAGTCCCCTGGGTAGGTCAAGAGGCTATGGCTACACCTTC. Amino acid sequence: CASSPLGRSRGYGYTF.

V gene TRBV7-8 combines with J gene TRBJ2-7; D is unresolved. This CDR3 spans 12 amino acids. Trimming shortened V by 1 base and J by 6 bases, and 7 bases separated the two germline ends. Per the germline V gene, CDR1 is SGHVS and CDR2 is FQNEAQ. DNA of the CDR3: TGTGCCAGCAGCTTAGTCCCCAGCGAGCAGTACTTC. It specifies CASSLVPSEQYF.

This rearrangement joins TRBV9 to TRBJ2-7; the D gene is possibly TRBD1 (6 bases). The CDR3 sequence is 15 residues long. V was shortened by 0 bases and J by 0 bases, with 10 bases between the two germline ends. Germline values: CDR1 SGDLS, CDR2 YYNGEE. In DNA, the CDR3 is TGTGCCAGCAGCGTAGGACAGGCGAGCTCCTACGAGCAGTACTTC. This sequence encodes CASSVGQASSYEQYF.

The chain uses TRBV27 and TRBJ1-2, with D unclear. Trimming left V 4 bases short and J 8 bases short, with 14 bases between. Germline V lookup: CDR1 MNHEY, CDR2 SMNVEV (reference sequence). The CDR3 has 13 amino acids. CDR3 sequence (DNA): TGTGCCAGCAGTTCTCGCCCTATGTGGGGCTACACCTTC. Translated: CASSSRPMWGYTF.